What follows are 13 T cell receptor beta chains derived from one specimen sequenced in a study of cytomegalovirus exposure and HLA in healthy donors. Measured with immunoSEQ multiplex PCR; TCRdb has only the in-frame clones, and not every one. The sample has tens of thousands of clones, 95% seen once. The material sequenced was PBMCs. These receptors all stem from a woman in her late teens or twenties in good health and CMV-seropositive.

The chain uses TRBV2 and TRBJ1-4; D gene ambiguous. CDR3 length equals 11 residues. V lost 3 bases, J lost 7 bases, and 3 bases lay in between. The germline V gene encodes CDR1 SNHLY and CDR2 FYNNEI. The CDR3 DNA is TGTGCCAGCAGTGACATTGAAAAACTGTTTTTT. Translating it yields CASSDIEKLFF.

This chain connects TRBV2 to TRBJ1-5; 9 nucleotides match TRBD1. Trimming cost V 6 bases and J 3 bases; bases outside gene matches: 3. CDR1 and CDR2 from the germline V gene are SNHLY and FYNNEI. CDR3 length: 14 residues. CDR3 protein: CASSGQGFNQPQHF. The CDR3 bases are TGTGCCAGCAGCGGACAGGGGTTCAATCAGCCCCAGCATTTT.

This chain connects TRBV28 to TRBJ1-1; a possible D gene is TRBD1 (6 bases). With 5 bases removed from V and 5 bases from J, the gap between germline ends came to 21 bases. Germline-derived CDR1 and CDR2 are MDHEN and SYDVKM. The CDR3 loop spans 16 amino acids. CDR3 nucleotide sequence: TGTGCCAGCAGTCCATTTGGTGGGGGCAGGAGGACTGAAGCTTTCTTT. This encodes CASSPFGGGRRTEAFF.

The chain recombines TRBV6-5 with TRBJ2-4; 7 nucleotides match TRBD2. Germline CDR1 MNHEY, CDR2 SVGAGI. The trim removed 6 bases at V and 8 bases at J, leaving 10 bases unmatched. The CDR3 has 14 amino acids. The CDR3, as DNA: TGTGCCAGCAGCACTACTAGCGCGGGGGACATTCAGTACTTC. Protein: CASSTTSAGDIQYF.

The rearrangement uses TRBV27 and TRBJ1-6, with 7 bases that match TRBD1. J lost 6 bases, V lost 2 bases, and 4 bases had no gene match. CDR3 size: 15 residues. The germline CDR1 and CDR2 sequences are MNHEY and SMNVEV (reference sequence). In DNA form, the CDR3 reads TGTGCCAGCAGTTTAGCCCAGGGGGTTAATTCACCCCTCCACTTT. This codes for CASSLAQGVNSPLHF.

The chain combines TRBV7-2 with TRBJ2-1; 8 nucleotides match TRBD2. This CDR3 comprises 14 residues. Germline CDR1 reads SGHTA; CDR2 reads FQGNSA. The J segment lost 9 bases and the V segment lost 2 bases, leaving 6 bases of the junction unmatched. CDR3 sequence (DNA): TGTGCCAGCAGCTTATTTGCCGGGGGGGGTGAGCAGTTCTTC. Its translation: CASSLFAGGGEQFF. Full variable domain (outside the CDR3, taken from reference TRBV7-2 and TRBJ2-1): GAGVSQSPSNKVTEKGKDVELRCDPISGHTALYWYRQSLGQGLEFLIYFQGNSAPDKSGLPSDRFSAERTGGSVSTLTIQRTQQEDSAVYLCASSLFAGGGEQFFGPGTRLTVL.

DNA of the CDR3: TGTGCCAGCAGTTTGGGGGGAAAGAACACTGAAGCTTTCTTT. It encodes CASSLGGKNTEAFF. This chain connects TRBV27 to TRBJ1-1, with a tentative D call TRBD1 (5 bases). The germline V gene encodes CDR1 MNHEY and CDR2 SMNVEV (reference sequence). The CDR3 has 14 amino acids. Trimming removed 3 bases at V and 1 base at J, with 9 bases between.

This chain uses TRBV27 with TRBJ2-1; 8 bases fit TRBD2. CDR3 size: 15 residues. V shed 0 bases and J 7 bases; nucleotides not matched to a gene: 5. Germline values: CDR1 MNHEY, CDR2 SMNVEV (reference sequence). The CDR3 sequence is CASSLSPTSVNEQFF. CDR3 DNA sequence: TGTGCCAGCAGTTTATCCCCGACTAGCGTAAATGAGCAGTTCTTC.

The rearrangement links TRBV9 to TRBJ1-3, with D perhaps matching TRBD1 (5 bases). With 0 bases removed from V and 2 bases from J, the gap between germline ends came to 21 bases. CDR1 is SGDLS and CDR2 is YYNGEE in the germline V gene. The CDR3 totals 19 residues. The CDR3 region is CASSVDREGQAVAGNTIYF. The CDR3 DNA sequence: TGTGCCAGCAGCGTAGATAGGGAGGGGCAGGCCGTCGCTGGAAACACCATATATTTT. Full variable domain (missing parts from reference TRBV9 and TRBJ1-3): DSGVTQTPKHLITATGQRVTLRCSPRSGDLSVYWYQQSLDQGLQFLIQYYNGEERAKGNILERFSAQQFPDLHSELNLSSLELGDSALYFCASSVDREGQAVAGNTIYFGEGSWLTVV.

The V gene is TRBV30, the J gene TRBJ2-5, with D perhaps matching TRBD2 (6 bases). Germline CDR1 GTSNPN, CDR2 SVGIG (reference sequence). The germline V and J ends were trimmed by 5 bases and 4 bases, with 14 bases remaining between them. This CDR3 has 13 amino acids. For the CDR3, the DNA is TGTGCCTGGTGCTGGGGGGTTGGAGAGACCCAGTACTTC. Its translation: CAWCWGVGETQYF.

This chain links TRBV5-1 with TRBJ2-3; D might be TRBD1 (6 bases). The CDR3 runs 16 residues. The germline V gene encodes CDR1 SGHRS and CDR2 YFSETQ. Between the trimmed V and J ends, which lost 4 bases and 4 bases, there was a span of 19 bases. CDR3: CASSDQQGAGADTQYF. The CDR3 nucleotides read TGCGCCAGCAGCGATCAACAGGGTGCCGGGGCAGATACGCAGTATTTT.

The chain joins TRBV6-1 to TRBJ1-2; D unresolved. The CDR3 sequence is 12 residues long. V shed 2 bases and J shed 7 bases, with 8 bases lying between them. Germline loops: CDR1 MNHNS, CDR2 SASEGT. The chain's CDR3 is CASSERLSGYTF. CDR3 nucleotides: TGTGCCAGCAGTGAACGTTTGAGTGGCTACACCTTC.

V gene TRBV5-6 combines with J gene TRBJ2-7; D is possibly TRBD1 (6 bases). CDR3 size: 14 residues. V dropped 3 bases and J dropped 2 bases, with 12 bases sitting between them. In germline, CDR1 is SGHDT, CDR2 YYEEEE. The CDR3 DNA sequence: TGTGCCAGCAGCTCGATGGGACACCCCTACGAGCAGTACTTC. It is translated as CASSSMGHPYEQYF.